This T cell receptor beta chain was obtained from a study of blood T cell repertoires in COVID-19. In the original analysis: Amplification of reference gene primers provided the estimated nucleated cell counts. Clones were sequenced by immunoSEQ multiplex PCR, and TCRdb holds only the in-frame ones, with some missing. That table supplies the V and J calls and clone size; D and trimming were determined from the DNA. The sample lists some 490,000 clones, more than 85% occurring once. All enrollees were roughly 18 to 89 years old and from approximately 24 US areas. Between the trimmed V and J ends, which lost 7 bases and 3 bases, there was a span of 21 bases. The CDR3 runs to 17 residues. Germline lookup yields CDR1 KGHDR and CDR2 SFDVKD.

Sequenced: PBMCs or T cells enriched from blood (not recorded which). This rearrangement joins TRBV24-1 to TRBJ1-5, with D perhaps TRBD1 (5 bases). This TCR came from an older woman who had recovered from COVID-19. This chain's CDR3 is CATSVLLPGDDNQPQHF. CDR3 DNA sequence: TGTGCCACCAGCGTCCTCTTACCGGGGGATGACAATCAGCCCCAGCATTTT.